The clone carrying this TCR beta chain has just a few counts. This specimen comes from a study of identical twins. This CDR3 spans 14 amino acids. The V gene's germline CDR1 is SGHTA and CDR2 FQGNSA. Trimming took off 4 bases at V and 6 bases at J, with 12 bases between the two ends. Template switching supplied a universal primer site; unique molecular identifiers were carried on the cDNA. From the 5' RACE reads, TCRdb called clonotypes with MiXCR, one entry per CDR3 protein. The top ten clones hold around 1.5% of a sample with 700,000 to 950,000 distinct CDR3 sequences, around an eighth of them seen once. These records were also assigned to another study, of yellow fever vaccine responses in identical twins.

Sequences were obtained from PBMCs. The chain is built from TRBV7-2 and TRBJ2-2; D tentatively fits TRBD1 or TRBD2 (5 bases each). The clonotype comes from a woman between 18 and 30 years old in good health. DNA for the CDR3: TGTGCCAGCAGCTCCCGGGACCACGCCGGGGAGCTGTTTTTT. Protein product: CASSSRDHAGELFF.